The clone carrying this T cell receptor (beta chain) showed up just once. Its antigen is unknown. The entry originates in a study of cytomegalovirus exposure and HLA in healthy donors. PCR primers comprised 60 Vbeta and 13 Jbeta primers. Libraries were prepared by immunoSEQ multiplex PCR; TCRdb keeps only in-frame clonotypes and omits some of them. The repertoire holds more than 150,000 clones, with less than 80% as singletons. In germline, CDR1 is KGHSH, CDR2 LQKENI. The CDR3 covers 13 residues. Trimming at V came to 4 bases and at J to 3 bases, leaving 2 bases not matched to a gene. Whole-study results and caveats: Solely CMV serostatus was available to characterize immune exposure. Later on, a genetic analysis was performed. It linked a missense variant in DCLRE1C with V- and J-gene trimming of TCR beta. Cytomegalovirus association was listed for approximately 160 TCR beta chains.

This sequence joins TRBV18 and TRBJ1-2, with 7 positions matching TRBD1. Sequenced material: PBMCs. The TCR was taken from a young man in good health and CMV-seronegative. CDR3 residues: CASSQQGDYGYTF. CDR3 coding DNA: TGTGCCAGCTCACAGCAGGGGGACTATGGCTACACCTTC.